The clone carrying this T cell receptor (beta chain) was seen only a few times. The data are from a study of T cells in Graves' hyperthyroidism and ophthalmopathy. Using RNA transcripts as the source, TCR beta CDR3 regions were amplified. TCR CDR3 underwent first-round RT-PCR with the HTBI primer set. TCRdb reanalysed the multiplex PCR reads using MiXCR and keeps one entry per CDR3 protein. The sample records about 570,000 distinct CDR3 sequences, 40% to 55% being singletons. Researchers barred patients who had uncontrolled infection, other autoimmune disease, pregnancy or lactation. Losses at the gene ends were 2 bases for V and 7 bases for J; bases not matched to a gene: 13. The germline gives CDR1 KGHSH, CDR2 LQKENI. The CDR3 runs 17 residues.

The rearrangement joins TRBV18 to TRBJ1-4, with 7 bases lining up with TRBD1. This receptor was taken from an adult woman with Graves' disease, either hyperthyroidism or ophthalmopathy (not recorded which). Sequencing was carried out using peripheral blood or thyroid tissue (not recorded which). The CDR3 DNA sequence: TGTGCCAGCTCACCAACGGTCCCGACAGGGTGGGGTGAAAAACTGTTTTTT. It yields the protein CASSPTVPTGWGEKLFF. Supplemented by reference TRBV18 and TRBJ1-4, the full variable domain reads NAGVMQNPRHLVRRRGQEARLRCSPMKGHSHVYWYRQLPEEGLKFMVYLQKENIIDESGMPKERFSAEFPKEGPSILRIQQVVRGDSAAYFCASSPTVPTGWGEKLFFGSGTQLSVL.